This TCR beta chain was captured in a study of cytomegalovirus exposure and HLA in healthy donors. Profiled with immunoSEQ multiplex PCR; TCRdb holds only in-frame clones, not every one. The data contain over 150,000 clones, approximately 96% of them singletons. As to this clone: Its cognate antigen is unknown.

CDR1 is SGHVS, CDR2 FNYEAQ, per germline. Trimming cost V 4 bases and J 5 bases, with 22 bases left between them. The CDR3 sequence is 17 residues long. Overall study findings and caveats: Most TCR sequences were seen very rarely across donors, but some public TCRs occurred in many.

Input material: PBMCs. The genes are TRBV7-6 and TRBJ2-3, with D possibly TRBD2 on 6 matching bases. The sequence was collected from a woman in her late teens or twenties in good health and CMV-seronegative. The DNA of the CDR3 is TGTGCCAGCAGCTATACCGAAATTCGGGGGTCCCGAGATACGCAGTATTTT. Its protein is CASSYTEIRGSRDTQYF.